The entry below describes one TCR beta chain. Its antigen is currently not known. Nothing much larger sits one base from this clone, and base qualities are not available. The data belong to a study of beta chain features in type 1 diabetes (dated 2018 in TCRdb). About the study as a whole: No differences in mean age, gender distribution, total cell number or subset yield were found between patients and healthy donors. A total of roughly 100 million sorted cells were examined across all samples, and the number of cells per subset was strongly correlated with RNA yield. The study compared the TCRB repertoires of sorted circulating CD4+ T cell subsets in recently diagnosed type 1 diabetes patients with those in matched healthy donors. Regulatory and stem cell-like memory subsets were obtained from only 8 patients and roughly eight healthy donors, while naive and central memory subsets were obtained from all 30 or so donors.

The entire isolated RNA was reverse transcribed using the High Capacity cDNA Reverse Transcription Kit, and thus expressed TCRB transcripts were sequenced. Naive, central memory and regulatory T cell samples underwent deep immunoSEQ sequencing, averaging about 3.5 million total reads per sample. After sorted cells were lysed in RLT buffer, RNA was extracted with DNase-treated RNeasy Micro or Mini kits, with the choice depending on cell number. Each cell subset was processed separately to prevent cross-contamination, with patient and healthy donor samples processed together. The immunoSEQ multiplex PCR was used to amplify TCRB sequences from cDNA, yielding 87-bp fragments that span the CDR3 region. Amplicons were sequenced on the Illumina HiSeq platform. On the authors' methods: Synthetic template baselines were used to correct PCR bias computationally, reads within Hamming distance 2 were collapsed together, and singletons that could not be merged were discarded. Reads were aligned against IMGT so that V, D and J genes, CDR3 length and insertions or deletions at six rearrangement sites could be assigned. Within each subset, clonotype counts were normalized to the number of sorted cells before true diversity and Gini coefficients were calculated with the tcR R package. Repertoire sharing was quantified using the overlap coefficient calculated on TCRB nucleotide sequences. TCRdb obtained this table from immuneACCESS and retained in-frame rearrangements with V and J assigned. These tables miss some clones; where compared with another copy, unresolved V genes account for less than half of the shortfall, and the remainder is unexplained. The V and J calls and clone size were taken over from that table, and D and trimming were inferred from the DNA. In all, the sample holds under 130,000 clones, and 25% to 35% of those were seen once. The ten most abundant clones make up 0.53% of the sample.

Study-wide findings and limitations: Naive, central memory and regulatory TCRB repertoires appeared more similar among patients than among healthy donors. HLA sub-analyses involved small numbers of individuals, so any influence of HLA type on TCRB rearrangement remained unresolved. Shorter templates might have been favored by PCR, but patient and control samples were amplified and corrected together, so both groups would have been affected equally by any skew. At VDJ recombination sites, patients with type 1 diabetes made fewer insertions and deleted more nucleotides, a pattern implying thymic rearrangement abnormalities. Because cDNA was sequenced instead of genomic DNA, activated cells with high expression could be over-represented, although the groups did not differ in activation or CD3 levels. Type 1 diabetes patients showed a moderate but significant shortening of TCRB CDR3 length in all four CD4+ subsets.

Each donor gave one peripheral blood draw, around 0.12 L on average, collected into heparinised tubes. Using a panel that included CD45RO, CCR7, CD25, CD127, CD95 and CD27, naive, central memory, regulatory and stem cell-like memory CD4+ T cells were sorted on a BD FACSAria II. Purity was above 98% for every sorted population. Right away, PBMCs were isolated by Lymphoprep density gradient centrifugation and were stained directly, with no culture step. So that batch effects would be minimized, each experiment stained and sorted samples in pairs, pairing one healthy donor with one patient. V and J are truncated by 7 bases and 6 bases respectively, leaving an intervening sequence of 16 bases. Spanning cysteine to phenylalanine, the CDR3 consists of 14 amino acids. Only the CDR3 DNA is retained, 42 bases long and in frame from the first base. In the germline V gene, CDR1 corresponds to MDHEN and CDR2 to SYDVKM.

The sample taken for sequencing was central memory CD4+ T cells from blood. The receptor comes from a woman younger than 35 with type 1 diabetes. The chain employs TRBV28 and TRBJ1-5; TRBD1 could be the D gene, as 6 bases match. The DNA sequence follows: TGTGCCAGCATAAGAACAGGGAGCGGTCAGCCCCAGCATTTT. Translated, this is CASIRTGSGQPQHF.